The clone carrying this TCR beta chain was recorded a few times. The sample is drawn from a study of blood T cell repertoires in COVID-19. Study background: Nucleic acid was either cDNA or gDNA, and it came from T cells, B-cell-depleted T cells, or PBMCs.

Germline trimming cut 2 bases from V and 6 bases from J; bases unmatched to any gene: 13. Germline V lookup: CDR1 SGHAT, CDR2 FQNNGV. The CDR3 contains 18 residues. TCRdb's copy holds only in-frame clones and misses some; the assay was immunoSEQ multiplex PCR. The sample includes more than 110,000 clones, 70% to 90% of them seen just once. The chain joins TRBV11-2 to TRBJ1-2; TRBD1 matches 12 bases. The sample comprised peripheral blood. This clonotype originated in a human donor in a cohort sampled during active COVID-19. CDR3 loop: CASSLPSGTGGIGDGYTF. Here the CDR3 DNA reads TGTGCCAGCAGCTTACCTTCCGGGACAGGGGGCATAGGTGATGGCTACACCTTC.